Listed here are 21 T cell receptor beta chains from one sample, sequenced in a study of T cell responses to AZD1222 COVID-19 vaccine. Profiling relied on immunoSEQ multiplex PCR, and the TCRdb table lists in-frame clones only, not all of them. The data hold around 140,000 clones, with about nine tenths observed a single time. The starting material was peripheral blood, obtained on day 0 of AZD1222 vaccination. These receptors were obtained from an adult in good health.

The CDR3: CASSQVPETQYF. In nucleotides, the CDR3 is TGTGCCAGCAGCCAAGTACCAGAGACCCAGTACTTC. The chain couples TRBV3-1 (or the pseudogene TRBV3-2) to TRBJ2-5; D uncertain. CDR1 and CDR2 from the germline V gene are LGHDT and YNNKEL (reference sequence). The length of the CDR3 is 12 residues. V shed 1 base and J shed 4 bases, with 4 bases lying between them.

This sequence joins TRBV15 and TRBJ1-5; TRBD1 agrees at 8 bases. Looked up from germline, CDR1 is LNHNV and CDR2 is YYDKDF (reference sequence). J was trimmed by 4 bases and V by 5 bases; bases with no gene match: 7. The CDR3 contains 15 residues. CDR3 bases: TGTGCCACCAGCGGCGGACAGGGATTAAATCAGCCCCAGCATTTT. The encoded protein is CATSGGQGLNQPQHF. The full variable domain, in which reference TRBV15 and TRBJ1-5 provide the parts outside the CDR3, is DAMVIQNPRYQVTQFGKPVTLSCSQTLNHNVMYWYQQKSSQAPKLLFHYYDKDFNNEADTPDNFQSRRPNTSFCFLDIRSPGLGDTAMYLCATSGGQGLNQPQHFGDGTRLSIL.

This chain connects TRBV7-9 to TRBJ1-4; perhaps TRBD1 as D (5 bases). Germline assignment: CDR1 SEHNR and CDR2 FQNEAQ (reference sequence). The CDR3 covers 18 residues. Trimming pared 4 bases from V and 6 bases from J, leaving 24 bases between. The CDR3 reads CASSSRGSTAGGYEKLFF. DNA for the CDR3: TGTGCCAGCAGCTCGCGCGGATCGACAGCGGGTGGATATGAAAAACTGTTTTTT.

CDR3 amino acids: CASSPGTGGSNEQFF. Written as DNA, the CDR3 is TGCGCCAGCAGCCCCGGGACAGGGGGGTCGAATGAGCAGTTCTTC. The chain links TRBV5-1 to TRBJ2-1, with 11 positions matching TRBD1. Germline V gene data show CDR1 as SGHRS and CDR2 as YFSETQ. This CDR3 has 15 amino acids. Unmatched junction bases numbered 7, after V lost 4 bases and J lost 7 bases. Using reference TRBV5-1 and TRBJ2-1 for the parts outside the CDR3, the full variable domain is KAGVTQTPRYLIKTRGQQVTLSCSPISGHRSVSWYQQTPGQGLQFLFEYFSETQRNKGNFPGRFSGRQFSNSRSEMNVSTLELGDSALYLCASSPGTGGSNEQFFGPGTRLTVL.

DNA for the CDR3: TGTGCCAGCAGTTATGGGGGGTTAGATACGCAGTATTTT. Protein product: CASSYGGLDTQYF. The chain couples TRBV6-2 or TRBV6-3 to TRBJ2-3, with D perhaps matching TRBD2 (6 bases). This CDR3 is 13 amino acids long. Germline V gives CDR1 MNHEY, CDR2 SVGEGT. V lost 3 bases to trimming and J lost 5 bases, with 9 bases between them.

The DNA for the CDR3 is TGTGCCAGCAGTTTCGGGGGGGCGGGATATAGCAATCAGCCCCAGCATTTT. Its protein product is CASSFGGAGYSNQPQHF. The chain couples TRBV27 to TRBJ1-5; possibly TRBD1 for D (6 bases). The V end lost 3 bases, the J end lost 0 bases, and 15 bases lay between the germline ends. The CDR3 spans 17 residues. Germline CDR1 MNHEY, CDR2 SMNVEV (reference sequence).

This clone was observed once. The V gene is TRBV15, the J gene TRBJ2-5, with 7 bases identical to TRBD1. This CDR3 is 12 amino acids long. J was trimmed by 5 bases and V by 7 bases; bases with no gene match: 4. Germline V gene lookup returns CDR1 LNHNV and CDR2 YYDKDF (reference sequence). CDR3 bases: TGTGCCACCACAAGCAGGGGGGAGACCCAGTACTTC. It is translated as CATTSRGETQYF.

The count of this clone is one. The chain links TRBV4-2 to TRBJ1-3; no clear D. V lost 2 bases, J lost 7 bases, and 12 bases lay in between. Germline V gene data show CDR1 as LGHNA and CDR2 as YNFKEQ. This CDR3 is 14 amino acids long. The CDR3 sequence: CASSQWGGENTIYF. In nucleotides, the CDR3 is TGTGCCAGCAGCCAATGGGGTGGGGAGAACACCATATATTTT.

The rearrangement joins TRBV6-5 to TRBJ1-1, with D possibly TRBD1 on 5 matching bases. The germline CDR1 and CDR2 sequences are MNHEY and SVGAGI. The CDR3 spans 13 residues. The V end lost 6 bases, the J end lost 0 bases, and 8 bases lay between the germline ends. Here the CDR3 DNA reads TGTGCCAGCAGATCACAGGTGAACACTGAAGCTTTCTTT. Translating it yields CASRSQVNTEAFF.

This chain uses TRBV24-1 with TRBJ2-1; 9 positions match TRBD2. Germline CDR1 is KGHDR and CDR2 is SFDVKD. V lost 4 bases, J lost 7 bases, and 7 bases stayed unmatched. This CDR3 region has 15 residues. In nucleotides, the CDR3 is TGTGCCACCAGTGACTGGACTAGCGCTCCTAATGAGCAGTTCTTC. Protein sequence: CATSDWTSAPNEQFF.

V gene TRBV3-1 (or the pseudogene TRBV3-2) combines with J gene TRBJ1-5, with D tentatively TRBD1 (5 bases). V dropped 1 base and J dropped 6 bases, with 13 bases sitting between them. Germline loops: CDR1 LGHDT, CDR2 YNNKEL (reference sequence). This CDR3 comprises 15 residues. The CDR3 bases are TGTGCCAGCAGCCAAGTTTCGGGGGGAGGTCAGCCCCAGCATTTT. The encoded protein is CASSQVSGGGQPQHF.

This chain links TRBV6-6 with TRBJ1-1; D not certain. In germline, CDR1 is MNHNY, CDR2 SVGAGI (reference sequence). Trimming took off 5 bases at V and 1 base at J, with 8 bases between the two ends. The CDR3 is made up of 13 amino acids. The CDR3 spells CASSLLQNTEAFF. The CDR3 DNA follows: TGTGCCAGCAGTCTCCTACAGAACACTGAAGCTTTCTTT.

The chain joins TRBV29-1 to TRBJ1-1; 11 nucleotides match TRBD1. The length of the CDR3 is 12 residues. V gave up 7 bases and J gave up 8 bases; unmatched junction bases: 6. CDR1 is SQVTM and CDR2 is ANQGSEA in the germline V gene. The CDR3 loop is CSGGQGAAEAFF. DNA for the CDR3: TGCAGCGGAGGACAGGGGGCCGCAGAAGCTTTCTTT.

This clone came up a few times. The chain is built from TRBV3-1 (or the pseudogene TRBV3-2) and TRBJ1-2; 7 positions match TRBD1. The germline gives CDR1 LGHDT, CDR2 YNNKEL (reference sequence). J gave up 2 bases and V 0 bases, and 9 bases lay outside the gene matches. The CDR3 has 17 amino acids. In DNA form, the CDR3 reads TGTGCCAGCAGCCAAGAGGGGGAGGCGACAGGGAACTATGGCTACACCTTC. This gives the protein CASSQEGEATGNYGYTF.

This clone was seen a few times. V and J are TRBV3-1 (or the pseudogene TRBV3-2) and TRBJ1-5, with no clear D. The germline CDR1 and CDR2 sequences are LGHDT and YNNKEL (reference sequence). The CDR3 is 13 amino acids. With 4 bases removed from V and 7 bases from J, the gap between germline ends came to 11 bases. CDR3: CASSPIGEQPQHF. The CDR3 DNA sequence: TGTGCCAGCAGCCCTATCGGGGAGCAGCCCCAGCATTTT.

This chain uses TRBV5-3 with TRBJ2-1; 13 nucleotides match TRBD2. TRBV5-3 is noted as an ORF with a role that remains uncertain. The CDR3 extends over 16 amino acids. J gave up 8 bases and V 3 bases, and 8 bases lay outside the gene matches. The CDR3: CARSSGLAGRGDEQFF. CDR3 in DNA: TGTGCCAGAAGCTCGGGACTAGCGGGGAGAGGCGATGAGCAGTTCTTC.

The table lists this clone with a few counts. For the CDR3, the DNA is TGTGCCAGCAGTGAAGGATACTCCGGCTCCTCTGGAAACACCATATATTTT. It translates to CASSEGYSGSSGNTIYF. This chain connects TRBV6-1 to TRBJ1-3; no clear D. CDR3 length equals 17 residues. Trimming cost V 1 base and J 0 bases, with 13 bases left between them. Germline CDR1 and CDR2: MNHNS and SASEGT.

This clone was recorded only once. DNA for the CDR3: TGCGCCAGCAGCCAAGAGATCCCAGAATACAATGAGCAGTTCTTC. Its translation: CASSQEIPEYNEQFF. The chain has TRBV4-3 and TRBJ2-1; D call uncertain. The CDR3 has 15 residues. V lost 0 bases to trimming and J lost 4 bases, with 10 bases between them. From germline, CDR1 is LGHNA and CDR2 YSLEER.

This chain uses TRBV3-1 (or the pseudogene TRBV3-2) with TRBJ2-2, with D hard to call. V was trimmed by 4 bases and J by 5 bases, leaving 5 bases between them. CDR3 length: 12 residues. Germline CDR1 and CDR2: LGHDT and YNNKEL (reference sequence). The CDR3 nucleotides read TGTGCCAGCAGCCTAGAGACCGGGGAGCTGTTTTTT. Its protein is CASSLETGELFF.

The CDR3, as DNA: TGTGCCACCAGCACAGGGGGCTCTAGGGAGCAGTACTTC. Protein: CATSTGGSREQYF. The J gene is TRBJ2-7, the V gene TRBV27; TRBD1 matches at 9 bases. Trimming removed 10 bases from V and 7 bases from J; junction bases left unmatched: 11. The germline gives CDR1 MNHEY, CDR2 SMNVEV (reference sequence). The CDR3 is 13 residues long.

The chain couples TRBV10-1 to TRBJ2-7; a possible D gene is TRBD1 (5 bases). The CDR3 consists of 13 residues. Germline loops: CDR1 WNHNN, CDR2 SYGVQD (reference sequence). The V end was cut by 5 bases, the J end by 1 base, with 9 bases between. CDR3: CASSRQGSYEQYF. Written as DNA, the CDR3 is TGCGCCAGCAGTCGGCAGGGTTCCTACGAGCAGTACTTC.